The rows below give T cell receptor beta chains drawn from one sample of a study of response to subunit inactivated influenza vaccine. TCRdb recomputed calls from the RT-PCR reads with MiXCR, one row per CDR3 protein. The sample consists of hundreds of thousands of distinct CDR3 sequences, about 20% of them appearing once. Sequences were derived from PBMCs from blood, sampled approximately 20 months after vaccination. These TCRs come from a man aged 50 to 69 who received an inactivated influenza vaccine. The CDR3 runs from the conserved cysteine through the conserved F or W. Each record gives: V gene, D gene, J gene, clone size, CDR3 DNA, CDR3 protein. D genes are given only for firm matches. Only part of the rows carry a size: once, few, many, or a class if the clone is expanded.

TRBV4-1	-	TRBJ1-1	few	TGCGCCAGCAGCCAAGTGGGCAGGGAGAGGAAAACTGAAGCTTTCTTT	CASSQVGRERKTEAFF
TRBV7-9	-	TRBJ2-2	-	TGTGCCAGCATGATAATGTCCGGGGAGCTGTTTTTT	CASMIMSGELFF
TRBV4-2	-	TRBJ2-2	-	TGTGCCAGCAGCCCGAATGGCGGTAACACCGGGGAGCTGTTTTTT	CASSPNGGNTGELFF
TRBV28	-	TRBJ2-7	-	TGTGCCAGCAGTAACCGTCTGACTCGGGCCATGGCGGCCTACGAGCAGTACTTC	CASSNRLTRAMAAYEQYF
TRBV12-3/TRBV12-4	-	TRBJ1-3	few	TGTGCCAGCAGGGACGGTGGAAACACCATATATTTT	CASRDGGNTIYF
TRBV27	-	TRBJ1-2	many	TGTGCCAGCAGTTTTCACGGATCAAACTATGGCTACACCTTC	CASSFHGSNYGYTF
TRBV5-1	TRBD2	TRBJ2-1	few	TGCGCCAGCAGCTCTAGCGGGGAAGCGTACAATGAGCAGTTCTTC	CASSSSGEAYNEQFF
TRBV5-1	TRBD1	TRBJ1-6	many	TGCGCCAGCAGCCTAAAAGGACAGGGGGGCTCACCCCTCCACTTT	CASSLKGQGGSPLHF
TRBV2	TRBD1	TRBJ2-7	few	TGTGCCAGCAGTGAAATTTTGGGACAGACCTACGAGCAGTACTTC	CASSEILGQTYEQYF
TRBV20-1	-	TRBJ1-1	many	TGCAGTGCTAGAGGTTACGAGAACACTGAAGCTTTCTTT	CSARGYENTEAFF
TRBV6-1	TRBD1	TRBJ1-4	few	TGTGCCAGCAGTCAGGGACAGGGGGCGGGGGAAAAACTGTTTTTT	CASSQGQGAGEKLFF
TRBV20-1	TRBD1	TRBJ2-3	-	TGCAGTGCCCCGACAGGGAAGGATACGCAGTATTTT	CSAPTGKDTQYF
TRBV9	-	TRBJ1-4	-	TGTGCCAGCAGCATCTCAGGGGCAACTAATGAAAAACTGTTTTTT	CASSISGATNEKLFF
TRBV5-1	-	TRBJ1-2	-	TGCGCCAGCAGCTTGGATGGGGGACCTAACTATGGCTACACCTTC	CASSLDGGPNYGYTF
TRBV28	TRBD2	TRBJ2-7	-	TGTGCCAGCAGCCTACCGGGACTAGCGGGAACGAGCTCCTACGAGCAGTACTTC	CASSLPGLAGTSSYEQYF
TRBV5-1	-	TRBJ1-2	few	TGCGCCAGCAGCTTGGCCGGACCGATCTATTCGGGCTACACCTTC	CASSLAGPIYSGYTF
TRBV9	TRBD2	TRBJ2-1	-	TGTGCCAGCAGCCACCCCGCGGGGGCCTACAATGAGCAGTTCTTC	CASSHPAGAYNEQFF
TRBV19	-	TRBJ1-5	few	TGTGCCAGTAGTATCCGGATGGATCAGCCCCAGCATTTT	CASSIRMDQPQHF
TRBV29-1	-	TRBJ2-7	few	TGCAGCGTCTTCGGTTCACGTGACTACGAGCAGTACTTC	CSVFGSRDYEQYF
TRBV7-9	-	TRBJ2-1	-	TGTGCCAGCAGCTTAGGTGTGGGGACAACAAACAATGAGCAGTTCTTC	CASSLGVGTTNNEQFF
TRBV11-2	-	TRBJ1-5	many	TGTGCCAGCAGCTGGGGGACCGAACAGCCCCAGCATTTT	CASSWGTEQPQHF
TRBV6-5	-	TRBJ2-2	few	TGTGCCAGCAGTTACTCGGCCACCGGGGAGCTGTTTTTT	CASSYSATGELFF
TRBV6-1	-	TRBJ1-6	-	TGTGCCAGCAGTGAATCCGGACATCCCAATAATTCACCCCTCCACTTT	CASSESGHPNNSPLHF
TRBV3-1	-	TRBJ2-1	-	TGTGCCAGCAGCCAAGATCACCGGGAGTTCAATGAGCAGTTCTTC	CASSQDHREFNEQFF
TRBV20-1	TRBD1	TRBJ1-1	few	TGCAGTGCTGGACGGGACAGGGGTTCGGTGAACACTGAAGCTTTCTTT	CSAGRDRGSVNTEAFF
TRBV2	-	TRBJ1-5	-	TGTGCCAGCATGGAGGCAGCAAGGGGCAATCAGCCCCAGCATTTT	CASMEAARGNQPQHF
TRBV30	-	TRBJ2-4	few	TGTGCCTGGAGTGTAGATGGCAAAAACATTCAGTACTTC	CAWSVDGKNIQYF
TRBV12-3/TRBV12-4	TRBD2	TRBJ2-7	-	TGTGCCAGCAGTAAGCGGGGGCTTTCCTACGAGCAGTACTTC	CASSKRGLSYEQYF
TRBV7-3	-	TRBJ2-4	once	TGTGCCAGCAGCTTATCCCCGGCCCACATTCAGTACTTC	CASSLSPAHIQYF
TRBV12-3/TRBV12-4	TRBD2	TRBJ2-1	-	TGTGCCAGCAGGGGAGGGTTATTGCCCAGGGATGAGCAGTTCTTC	CASRGGLLPRDEQFF
TRBV12-3/TRBV12-4	-	TRBJ1-2	-	TGTGCCAGCAGTTTAACTCGCGGCTATGGCTACACCTTC	CASSLTRGYGYTF
TRBV6-5	-	TRBJ1-1	many	TGTGCCAGCAGTTACTCGAGCCAGGGAGTCGTGGACACTGAAGCTTTCTTT	CASSYSSQGVVDTEAFF
TRBV14	-	TRBJ2-7	-	TGTGCCAGCAGCCACGTTCATCCATACTACGAGCAGTACTTC	CASSHVHPYYEQYF
TRBV14	-	TRBJ2-7	once	TGTGCCAGCAGCCAAGTCGGTACTAAGCGGGAGCAGTACTTC	CASSQVGTKREQYF
TRBV20-1	-	TRBJ2-1	-	TGCAGTGCGACGACCTTATACAATGAGCAGTTCTTC	CSATTLYNEQFF
TRBV6-6	-	TRBJ1-5	-	TGTGCCAGCGCCTCCGGGCCCCAGCATTTT	CASASGPQHF
TRBV3-1	-	TRBJ2-7	few	TGTGCCAGCAGCCAAGCAGGGTTCGAGCAGTACTTC	CASSQAGFEQYF
TRBV5-1	TRBD1	TRBJ1-4	many	TGCGCCAGCAGCTCGACAGGGGCGCCGGGCGAAAAACTGTTTTTT	CASSSTGAPGEKLFF
TRBV10-3	-	TRBJ1-2	-	TGTGCCATCAGTGAGTCGACAACAGGGTATAACTATGGCTACACCTTC	CAISESTTGYNYGYTF
TRBV5-6	TRBD1	TRBJ1-4	-	TGTGCCAGCAGAAAGAGGGACAGCAATGAAAAACTGTTTTTT	CASRKRDSNEKLFF
TRBV6-2/TRBV6-3	-	TRBJ1-5	few	TGTGCCAGCACCCGGGACGGGGGGCTTCAGCCCCAGCATTTT	CASTRDGGLQPQHF
TRBV2	-	TRBJ1-1	-	TGTGCCAGCAGTTCAGAGCTGAACACTGAAGCTTTCTTT	CASSSELNTEAFF
TRBV28	-	TRBJ1-6	few	TGTGCCAGCAGCATATCCCTTTATTATAATTCACCCCTCCACTTT	CASSISLYYNSPLHF
TRBV12-3/TRBV12-4	-	TRBJ2-4	-	TGTGCCAGCAGTCCTAGGGCTGGGAACATTCAGTACTTC	CASSPRAGNIQYF
TRBV4-3	-	TRBJ2-2	-	TGCGCCAGCAGCCAACTCGGGACATTAGACACCGGGGAGCTGTTTTTT	CASSQLGTLDTGELFF
TRBV2	-	TRBJ1-5	few	TGTGCCAGCAGTGTCGTCCTTAATCAGCCCCAGCATTTT	CASSVVLNQPQHF
TRBV6-2/TRBV6-3	-	TRBJ2-2	few	TGTGCCAGCAGTTCAGTGGCCGGGGAGCTGTTTTTT	CASSSVAGELFF
TRBV15	TRBD2	TRBJ2-7	-	TGTGCCACCAGCATGAGCCAAGCGGGGCTCTCCTACGAGCAGTACTTC	CATSMSQAGLSYEQYF
TRBV2	-	TRBJ2-6	-	TGTGCCAGCAGGGGGGGGCTCTCTGGGGCCAACGTCCTGACTTTC	CASRGGLSGANVLTF
TRBV20-1	TRBD1	TRBJ1-6	many	TGCAGTGCTAGTAAGCCGGGACAGCTTAATTCACCCCTCCACTTT	CSASKPGQLNSPLHF
TRBV2	TRBD1	TRBJ1-3	-	TGTGCCAGCAAGAGGGGGCGCGGAAACACCATATATTTT	CASKRGRGNTIYF
TRBV4-1	-	TRBJ2-1	-	TGCGCCAGCAGCCAAGGGTGGGGGGCGGATCAAAATGAGCAGTTCTTC	CASSQGWGADQNEQFF
TRBV7-2	-	TRBJ1-6	many	TGTGCCAGCGGGGACTCCTATAATTCACCCCTCCACTTT	CASGDSYNSPLHF